This TCR beta chain derives from a study of STAT3 mutations in large granular lymphocyte leukemia. Study-level results: No sample exists from the first appearance of each clone. Every T-LGLL patient had at least one immunodominant TCRbeta clonotype. TCR clonotype switching after therapy occurred in about 30% of the 18 patients.

About 40,000 productive templates were obtained per sample on average. Only in-frame clones appear in the TCRdb table, and some are missing; sequencing was by immunoSEQ multiplex PCR. This table holds over 3,500 clones, 60% to 80% found once. The CDR3 consists of 14 residues. Trimming cost V 5 bases and J 2 bases; bases outside gene matches: 4. Germline V CDR1 and CDR2: SGHRS, YFSETQ. Details on this clone: Its antigen is not identified.

V is TRBV5-1 and J is TRBJ2-3; TRBD2 agrees at 8 bases. The clonotype originates from a human donor with T large granular lymphocyte leukemia. Some clones in this sample may be carry-over from other donors' samples. The sequenced sample was PBMCs. The CDR3 DNA reads TGCGCCAGCAGAAGCGGGGGACCCACAGATACGCAGTATTTT. This sequence encodes CASRSGGPTDTQYF. The variable domain in full, with the rest retrieved from reference TRBV5-1 and TRBJ2-3, is KAGVTQTPRYLIKTRGQQVTLSCSPISGHRSVSWYQQTPGQGLQFLFEYFSETQRNKGNFPGRFSGRQFSNSRSEMNVSTLELGDSALYLCASRSGGPTDTQYFGPGTRLTVL.